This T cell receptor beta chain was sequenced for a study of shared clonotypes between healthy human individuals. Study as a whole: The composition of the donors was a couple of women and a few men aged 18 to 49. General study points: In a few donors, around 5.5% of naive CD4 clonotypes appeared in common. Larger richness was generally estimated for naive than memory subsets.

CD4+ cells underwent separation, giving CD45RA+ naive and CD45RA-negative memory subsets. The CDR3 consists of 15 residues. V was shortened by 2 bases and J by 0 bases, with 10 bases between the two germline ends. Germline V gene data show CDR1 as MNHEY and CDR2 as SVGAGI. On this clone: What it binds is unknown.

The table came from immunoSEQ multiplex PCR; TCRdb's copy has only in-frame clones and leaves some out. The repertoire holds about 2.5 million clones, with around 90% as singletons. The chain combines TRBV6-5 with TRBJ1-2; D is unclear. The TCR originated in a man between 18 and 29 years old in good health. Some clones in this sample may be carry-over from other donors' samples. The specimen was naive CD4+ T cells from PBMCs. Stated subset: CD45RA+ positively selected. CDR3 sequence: CASSYIQSSNYGYTF. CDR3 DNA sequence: TGTGCCAGCAGTTACATACAGAGCTCTAACTATGGCTACACCTTC.